These 27 T cell receptor beta chains were sequenced from one sample in a study of T cell responses to AZD1222 COVID-19 vaccine. TCRdb's copy holds only in-frame clones and misses some; the assay was immunoSEQ multiplex PCR. The sample comprises about 150,000 clones, 92% of which are singletons, and around 1.5% rests with the top ten. The input for sequencing was peripheral blood, taken on day 0 of AZD1222 vaccination. The receptors come from an adult in good health.

V and J are TRBV13 and TRBJ2-2; 7 nucleotides align to TRBD1. The ends lost 5 bases at V and 2 bases at J; junction bases unmatched: 8. Germline lookup yields CDR1 PRHDT and CDR2 FYEKMQ (reference sequence). The CDR3 totals 16 residues. CDR3 loop: CASSPGTELNTGELFF. The CDR3 bases are TGTGCCAGCAGCCCCGGGACAGAACTTAACACCGGGGAGCTGTTTTTT.

This CDR3 reads CASSPGPQGPFGETQYF. As DNA, the CDR3 is TGTGCCAGCAGCCCCGGCCCTCAGGGGCCCTTTGGGGAGACCCAGTACTTC. The rearrangement links TRBV3-1 (or the pseudogene TRBV3-2) to TRBJ2-5, with TRBD1 as a possible D gene (6 bases). This CDR3 has 17 amino acids. CDR1 is LGHDT, CDR2 YNNKEL, per germline (reference sequence). Between the trimmed V and J ends, which lost 4 bases and 5 bases, there was a span of 23 bases.

CDR3: CASSSRGVGTDTQYF. The CDR3 region has the DNA TGTGCCAGCAGCTCCAGGGGGGTAGGCACAGATACGCAGTATTTT. V is TRBV7-9 and J is TRBJ2-3, with a tentative D call TRBD1 (7 bases). V dropped 4 bases and J dropped 1 base, with 12 bases sitting between them. Germline values: CDR1 SEHNR, CDR2 FQNEAQ (reference sequence). The CDR3 totals 15 residues. Using reference TRBV7-9 and TRBJ2-3 for the parts outside the CDR3, the full variable domain is DTGVSQNPRHKITKRGQNVTFRCDPISEHNRLYWYRQTLGQGPEFLTYFQNEAQLEKSRLLSDRFSAERPKGSFSTLEIQRTEQGDSAMYLCASSSRGVGTDTQYFGPGTRLTVL.

The chain couples TRBV15 to TRBJ1-5; TRBD1 is a possible D gene (5 bases). The CDR3 has 15 residues. Looked up from germline, CDR1 is LNHNV and CDR2 is YYDKDF (reference sequence). V lost 0 bases, J lost 3 bases, and 9 bases lay in between. This CDR3 reads CATSRERQTNQPQHF. CDR3 nucleotide sequence: TGTGCCACCAGCAGAGAACGACAGACCAATCAGCCCCAGCATTTT.

Here the CDR3 reads CSVAQNTGETQYF. CDR3 in DNA: TGCAGCGTTGCACAGAATACGGGAGAGACCCAGTACTTC. V gene TRBV29-1 combines with J gene TRBJ2-5; D is unresolved. V was pared by 4 bases and J by 4 bases, with 13 bases between. Germline V lookup: CDR1 SQVTM, CDR2 ANQGSEA. The CDR3 length is 13 residues.

V is TRBV27 and J is TRBJ1-6; D not certain. The V gene lost 2 bases and the J gene lost 3 bases, with 8 bases spanning the gap. The V gene's germline CDR1 is MNHEY and CDR2 SMNVEV (reference sequence). This CDR3 contains 15 residues. The CDR3 protein is CASSLEAFYNSPLHF. DNA for the CDR3: TGTGCCAGCAGTTTAGAGGCATTCTATAATTCACCCCTCCACTTT.

This clone was seen once. This chain joins TRBV27 and TRBJ1-1; TRBD1 aligns across 7 bases. After removal of 0 bases from V and 5 bases from J, the junction contained 18 bases not matched to a gene. CDR3 size: 19 residues. CDR1 and CDR2 (germline): MNHEY, SMNVEV (reference sequence). DNA for the CDR3: TGTGCCAGCAGTTTATCAGGGTTGACAGGGAGGGGTGAGGGGACTGAAGCTTTCTTT. Amino acids: CASSLSGLTGRGEGTEAFF.

This chain joins TRBV4-3 and TRBJ1-6; no definite D call. Looked up from germline, CDR1 is LGHNA and CDR2 is YSLEER. The CDR3 has 14 amino acids. Trimming cost V 4 bases and J 5 bases, with 9 bases left between them. The CDR3 DNA is TGCGCCAGCAGCCTAAGTCAGAATAATTCACCCCTCCACTTT. Encoded protein: CASSLSQNNSPLHF.

J is TRBJ1-1 and V is TRBV19; D is possibly TRBD1 (5 bases). V lost 3 bases and J lost 0, with 11 bases in between. The germline V gene has CDR1 LNHDA and CDR2 SQIVND (reference sequence). The CDR3 is 15 amino acids. The CDR3 sequence: CASSMLGDVNTEAFF. CDR3 DNA: TGTGCCAGTAGTATGTTGGGGGACGTGAACACTGAAGCTTTCTTT.

This rearrangement joins TRBV5-4 to TRBJ2-7; 7 nucleotides agree with TRBD2. This CDR3 has 13 residues. CDR1 and CDR2 (germline): SGHNT, YYREEE (reference sequence). After removal of 1 base from V and 12 bases from J, the junction contained 10 bases not matched to a gene. This CDR3 is CASSLRGLPDWYF. CDR3 DNA: TGTGCCAGCAGCTTGAGGGGACTACCCGATTGGTACTTC.

This chain links TRBV20-1 with TRBJ2-3; TRBD1 agrees at 7 bases. This CDR3 contains 14 residues. From germline, CDR1 is DFQATT and CDR2 SNEGSKA (reference sequence). V dropped 3 bases and J dropped 2; count of bases not matched to a gene: 5. CDR3: CSASNRGNTDTQYF. The CDR3 DNA sequence: TGCAGTGCTAGTAACAGGGGAAACACAGATACGCAGTATTTT.

The V and J genes are TRBV4-2 and TRBJ2-1; no clear D. There are 13 residues in the CDR3. The V gene lost 1 base and the J gene lost 4 bases, with 5 bases spanning the gap. The germline V gene encodes CDR1 LGHNA and CDR2 YNFKEQ. The CDR3 loop is CASSQAGYNEQFF. In DNA form, the CDR3 reads TGTGCCAGCAGCCAAGCGGGTTACAATGAGCAGTTCTTC.

The chain uses TRBV19 and TRBJ2-3; 10 bases fit TRBD2. The CDR3 consists of 15 residues. With V trimmed by 3 bases and J by 4 bases, 4 bases remained unmatched. CDR1 is LNHDA, CDR2 SQIVND, per germline (reference sequence). This CDR3 reads CASSMGLATSDTQYF. The CDR3 coding sequence is TGTGCCAGTAGTATGGGACTAGCGACTTCAGATACGCAGTATTTT.

The chain employs TRBV7-6 and TRBJ1-2; 10 nucleotides agree with TRBD1. CDR1 is SGHVS, CDR2 FNYEAQ, per germline. The CDR3 totals 14 residues. J lost 7 bases, V lost 6 bases, and 8 bases had no gene match. The CDR3 region has the DNA TGTGCCAGCAGACCGACAGGGGGCGTAAGTGGCTACACCTTC. Translated, it gives CASRPTGGVSGYTF.

This chain connects TRBV14 to TRBJ1-1; unclear D gene. This CDR3 region has 16 residues. Germline assignment: CDR1 SGHDN and CDR2 FVKESK. Trimming left V 3 bases short and J 3 bases short, with 17 bases between. The CDR3: CASSQFGKGGDTEAFF. The CDR3 DNA sequence: TGTGCCAGCAGCCAGTTCGGCAAGGGTGGGGACACTGAAGCTTTCTTT.

The chain recombines TRBV28 with TRBJ1-1, with a tentative D call TRBD1 (5 bases). This CDR3 has 15 residues. V gave up 4 bases and J gave up 6 bases, with 18 bases separating them. Germline-derived CDR1 and CDR2 are MDHEN and SYDVKM. The CDR3 protein is CASSSPGGRRAEAFF. CDR3 nucleotides: TGTGCCAGCAGTTCTCCTGGGGGTCGGAGGGCTGAAGCTTTCTTT. The full variable domain, with the rest looked up from reference TRBV28 and TRBJ1-1, is DVKVTQSSRYLVKRTGEKVFLECVQDMDHENMFWYRQDPGLGLRLIYFSYDVKMKEKGDIPEGYSVSREKKERFSLILESASTNQTSMYLCASSSPGGRRAEAFFGQGTRLTVV.

The rearrangement links TRBV5-8 to TRBJ1-4; D might be TRBD1 (5 bases). The V and J ends lost 4 bases and 3 bases respectively, with 16 bases between them. This CDR3 comprises 16 residues. Germline V gene data show CDR1 as SGHTS and CDR2 as YDEGEE. CDR3 residues: CASSPGLANSNEKLFF. For the CDR3, the DNA is TGTGCCAGCAGCCCGGGACTGGCCAACTCTAATGAAAAACTGTTTTTT.

The rearrangement links TRBV6-6 to TRBJ2-2; D assignment may be TRBD1 or TRBD2 (5 bases each). CDR1 is MNHNY, CDR2 SVGAGI, per germline (reference sequence). V lost 7 bases and J lost 1, with 13 bases in between. The length of the CDR3 is 15 residues. The CDR3: CASTGARVNTGELFF. The CDR3 nucleotides read TGTGCCAGCACCGGGGCTAGGGTGAACACCGGGGAGCTGTTTTTT.

J is TRBJ1-1 and V is TRBV4-1; a possible D gene is TRBD1 (5 bases). V was clipped by 3 bases and J by 0 bases, with 8 bases between them. The germline V gene encodes CDR1 MGHRA and CDR2 YSYEKL. The CDR3 is 14 residues long. DNA of the CDR3: TGCGCCAGCAGCCAGGGGACCATGAACACTGAAGCTTTCTTT. Translating it yields CASSQGTMNTEAFF.

The chain has TRBV7-9 and TRBJ1-5; no clear D gene. The V end was cut by 3 bases, the J end by 5 bases, with 11 bases between. Germline V gene sequence: CDR1 SEHNR, CDR2 FQNEAQ (reference sequence). The CDR3 consists of 14 residues. CDR3 nucleotide sequence: TGTGCCAGCAGCTTTGGGAGAATTGATCAGCCCCAGCATTTT. Residues: CASSFGRIDQPQHF.

The chain carries TRBV20-1 and TRBJ2-1; no firm D call. With 5 bases removed from V and 0 bases from J, the gap between germline ends came to 2 bases. Per germline, CDR1 DFQATT and CDR2 SNEGSKA (reference sequence). The CDR3 runs to 11 residues. CDR3 amino acids: CSAGSYNEQFF. The CDR3 coding sequence is TGCAGTGCTGGCTCCTACAATGAGCAGTTCTTC.

This clone has a handful of counts. The rearrangement uses TRBV2 and TRBJ1-3; tentative D call: TRBD1 (5 bases). Germline V gene data show CDR1 as SNHLY and CDR2 as FYNNEI. Trimming took off 2 bases at V and 4 bases at J, with 15 bases between the two ends. The CDR3 runs 16 residues. CDR3 sequence reads: CASSEQGSVGGNTIYF. The CDR3, as DNA: TGTGCCAGCAGTGAACAGGGCAGTGTCGGAGGAAACACCATATATTTT.

The chain employs TRBV12-5 and TRBJ2-7, with D unresolved. The germline V and J ends were trimmed by 0 bases and 0 bases, with 12 bases remaining between them. This CDR3 contains 16 residues. Germline-derived CDR1 and CDR2 are LGHNT and FRNRAP. The chain's CDR3 is CASGLVRPYHSYEQYF. As DNA, the CDR3 is TGTGCTAGTGGTTTGGTACGCCCTTACCACTCCTACGAGCAGTACTTC.

The chain carries TRBV28 and TRBJ2-7; D is tentatively TRBD1 or TRBD2 (5 bases each). This CDR3 comprises 13 residues. The V gene's germline CDR1 is MDHEN and CDR2 SYDVKM. Trimming removed 3 bases at V and 6 bases at J, with 12 bases between. CDR3 in DNA: TGTGCCAGCAGTTTTGGGGGAGCTGTCGAGCAGTACTTC. Translating it yields CASSFGGAVEQYF.

The CDR3 coding sequence is TGTGCCAGCAGCCGTCGGGACAGACCAACTAATGAAAAACTGTTTTTT. Translated, it gives CASSRRDRPTNEKLFF. The chain combines TRBV5-4 with TRBJ1-4, with 7 bases aligning to TRBD1. The V segment lost 4 bases and the J segment 0 bases; nucleotides outside the gene matches: 6. The V gene's germline CDR1 is SGHNT and CDR2 YYREEE (reference sequence). The CDR3 sequence is 16 residues long.

The rearrangement links TRBV5-8 to TRBJ1-1, with D perhaps matching TRBD1 (5 bases). Germline V gene data show CDR1 as SGHTS and CDR2 as YDEGEE. Trimming cost V 4 bases and J 5 bases, with 15 bases left between them. The CDR3 runs to 14 residues. The CDR3 DNA is TGTGCCAGCAGCAGGACGGGGGGAACTACTGAAGCTTTCTTT. Its protein is CASSRTGGTTEAFF.

The gene calls are TRBV10-1 and TRBJ1-1; TRBD1 matches at 7 bases. The CDR3 covers 14 residues. Trimming removed 6 bases from V and 0 bases from J; junction bases left unmatched: 4. Germline V lookup: CDR1 WNHNN, CDR2 SYGVQD (reference sequence). CDR3 sequence (DNA): TGCGCCAGCAGCGGGGACAGCATGAACACTGAAGCTTTCTTT. Protein: CASSGDSMNTEAFF.